This T cell receptor beta chain originates from a study of blood T cell repertoires in COVID-19 (dated by TCRdb to the early 2020s). In the study overall: The collaborator samples originated in the United States, Italy and Spain and spanned the acute and convalescent phases of COVID-19. The material from the prospective study consisted of cDNA or gDNA derived from T cells, B-cell-depleted T cells, or PBMCs. Deeply sampled blood TCRbeta repertoires from subjects exposed to, actively infected with, or recovered from COVID-19 were included in the dataset. The repertoires were released in a freely available public database intended as a resource for research on the immune response to SARS-CoV-2. Samples came from the ongoing ImmuneRACE study (first 160 participants) plus 1,254 subjects from 6 global collaborators. Sample metadata almost always included a de-identified subject ID, COVID-19 status, age in years and sex. Where HLA class I and class II types were available, the types were taken from metadata supplied by the sample provider, not from assay-based typing. What the work shows at the level of the full study, not this receptor alone: The amount of clinical and demographic metadata varied by source and participant and was provided uncurated.

Taken from the germline V gene (reference sequence), the CDR1 and CDR2 loops are MNHEY and SMNVEV. The CDR3 numbers 15 residues from cysteine through phenylalanine. Only the CDR3 part of the read is kept: 45 bases, read in frame from the first base. V sheds 3 bases and J sheds 6 bases, leaving 18 bases between their ends. Whole blood was collected in K2EDTA tubes by collaborating institutions according to the institutions' own protocols. For TCRbeta analysis, collaborators shipped samples as frozen whole blood, isolated PBMCs, or DNA extracted from either of those sample types. As to this clone: Its binding antigen is unknown. Base qualities are not recorded, but no much larger clone differs from it by a single base.

The immunoSEQ Assay, a bias-controlled multiplex PCR, was used to amplify TCRbeta CDR3 regions from genomic DNA. Per the authors' processing: Nucleated cell counts per sample were estimated from amplification of reference gene primers within the assay. To quantify the absolute abundance of each unique TCRbeta CDR3 rearrangement, sequence reads were collapsed and filtered. For each sample, productive Simpson clonality was calculated as the square root of Simpson's diversity index over productive rearrangements. As stored in TCRdb, this immuneACCESS dataset retains in-frame rearrangements with V and J assigned. A fraction of the clones does not appear; measured against another copy, unresolved V genes explain less than half of the discrepancy, and the remainder lacks a known reason. V and J calls and clone size are as listed in that table; D and trimming were resolved from the DNA. This sample comprises 200,000 to 300,000 clones, around 90% of them detected only once. 0.7% of the sample comes from the top ten.

The TCR originated in a human donor in a cohort sampled during active COVID-19. Recombination connected TRBV27 to TRBJ2-7; the best D guess is TRBD2, with 6 bases matching. The sample consisted of peripheral blood. The nucleotide sequence reads TGTGCCAGCAGTTTGGAGGGGAGGTGGGGCGGCGAGCAGTACTTC. Translation gives CASSLEGRWGGEQYF.